This T cell receptor beta chain was identified during a study of cytomegalovirus exposure and HLA in healthy donors. It was with 60 Vbeta and 13 Jbeta primers that the PCR ran. The assay was immunoSEQ multiplex PCR, and TCRdb's table has in-frame clones only and misses some. The sample includes about 190,000 clones, around 78% seen only once; the top ten take 11% to 15%. With 5 bases clipped from V and 5 bases from J, the junction kept 14 bases outside the gene matches. The CDR3 has 17 amino acids. Germline V gene lookup returns CDR1 SEHNR and CDR2 FQNEAQ (reference sequence). This chain joins TRBV7-9 and TRBJ2-5, with 10 bases lining up with TRBD2. The TCR was taken from a woman aged 25 to 39 in good health and CMV-seropositive. Sequencing used PBMCs. CDR3 sequence (DNA): TGTGCCAGCAGCCAACAAAAAAGCGGGAGGGCCACGGAGACCCAGTACTTC. It translates to CASSQQKSGRATETQYF.